The T cell receptor (beta chain) under discussion was sequenced for a study of CD8 T cells in Susac syndrome (dated by TCRdb to the late 2010s). In the study overall: Whether CD8+ T cell activation and differentiation in Susac syndrome was antigen driven was tested using repertoire sequencing. CD8+ T cell repertoire clonality was compared between about a dozen healthy donors, approximately 14 Susac syndrome patients and some 15 multiple sclerosis patients. Broad study findings and their caveats: The TCR sequencing and HLA analysis was acknowledged to have included a relatively small number of individuals.

Peripheral blood CD8+ and CD4+ T cells from healthy donors, Susac syndrome patients and multiple sclerosis patients were profiled by high-throughput TCR beta sequencing. The healthy donors served as controls matched for age and sex. Bulk CD8+ and CD4+ T cells were purified magnetically by negative isolation, whereas CD8+ TEMRA cells were enriched by FACS. Blood was drawn into EDTA tubes, processed within 24 hours, and PBMCs were isolated by density gradient centrifugation. PBMCs intended for TCR sequencing were frozen in liquid nitrogen and were later thawed in a 37 degrees C water bath. The sorted or isolated CD4+, CD8+ and CD8+ TEMRA cells reached a purity of at least 90%. Turning to this clonotype: The specificity of this receptor is unknown. Base-call qualities are not available, and no considerably larger clone is one nucleotide away.

RNA was extracted using the RNeasy kit, and roughly 0.5 to 1 microgram was reverse transcribed with random hexamers. The immunoSEQ multiplex PCR assay, covering 54 Vbeta and 13 Jbeta segments, was used to amplify TCR beta CDR3 regions. PCR amplification bias was corrected using a synthetic template baseline for primer optimization and computational correction. Regarding the original processing steps: Reads were annotated to V, D and J genes per IMGT and analyzed with immunoSEQ Analyzer, keeping only productive sequences. Clonality was computed as one minus Shannon entropy normalized by log2 of the number of productive unique sequences. For each patient and control, public and private clones were evaluated within the 100 most prevalent clones. Clones were defined as Susac-specific if absent from the healthy and MS cohorts, from 1052 published viral clones and from other ImmuneACCESS disease sequences. The public sequencing data were trimmed at Q25 with fastp and processed into clonotypes with MiXCR by TCRdb, which kept only in-frame beta chains. Rows merge per CDR3 protein into single entries with the most common DNA and genes. None of the V and J calls come from the authors' own analysis; TCRdb made them. For this sample the table gives tens of thousands of distinct CDR3 sequences, of which about 93% were detected only once. The ten largest clones take up about 0.27% of the sample.

The V and J ends are trimmed by 6 bases and 4 bases, leaving 13 bases between them. The germline V gene (reference sequence) yields MNHEY for CDR1 and SMNVEV for CDR2. CDR3 length: 14 amino acids, cysteine to phenylalanine. Only the CDR3 DNA stays, 42 bases, in frame from base 1. The TCR originated in a human donor in good health. The sequenced sample consisted of CD8+ T cells from PBMCs. The chain was built from TRBV27 and TRBJ2-1, with the D gene too uncertain to name. In nucleotides, the sequence is TGTGCCAGCAGCTCCCCGGACCGATACAATGAGCAGTTCTTC. The translation is CASSSPDRYNEQFF.